This TCR beta chain was obtained from a study of T cells in Graves' hyperthyroidism and ophthalmopathy. Study-level results: Most thyroid clonotypes with frequency above 0.001 were detected in blood.

This clonotype was detected a few times. As yet, its antigen is unknown. Amplified TCR beta CDR3 regions derived from RNA transcripts. The HTBI primer set drove a first-round RT-PCR of the TCR CDR3. TCRdb fed the multiplex PCR reads into MiXCR, producing one record per CDR3 protein. This table holds 300,000 to 450,000 distinct CDR3 sequences, approximately 17% found once. Germline V gene data show CDR1 as MNHEY and CDR2 as SMNVEV (reference sequence). V was trimmed by 5 bases and J by 6 bases, leaving 13 bases between them. The CDR3 sequence is 14 residues long. Sequences were obtained from blood. This receptor was taken from a man between 18 and 29 years old with Graves' ophthalmopathy. V gene TRBV27 combines with J gene TRBJ2-2; TRBD1 might be the D (5 bases). The CDR3 region is CASSALGAPGELFF. CDR3 in DNA: TGTGCCAGCAGTGCCCTAGGGGCGCCCGGGGAGCTGTTTTTT.